This TCR beta chain was sequenced for a study of cytomegalovirus exposure and HLA in healthy donors. Study-wide findings and caveats: In vitro, three CMV-associated chains proved specific for CMV antigens.

Points on this clone: The antigen remains undetermined.

PCR amplification relied on 60 Vbeta primers (plus 13 Jbeta primers). Using immunoSEQ multiplex PCR, the repertoire was profiled, and TCRdb retains in-frame clones only, with some absent. The data hold over 80,000 clones, with around 85% observed a single time. Germline CDR1 reads KGHSH; CDR2 reads LQKENI. There are 14 residues in the CDR3. V was pared by 4 bases and J by 2 bases, with 3 bases of the junction left unmatched. The clonotype was recovered from a man aged 40-49 years in good health and CMV-seropositive. The chain has TRBV18 and TRBJ2-5, with 8 bases identical to TRBD1. The sample consisted of PBMCs. CDR3 nucleotide sequence: TGTGCCAGCTCACGCGGACAGGGTCAAGAGACCCAGTACTTC. Encoded protein: CASSRGQGQETQYF.